The next 21 T cell receptor beta chains were all read from a single sample in a study of shared clonotypes between healthy human individuals. Sequencing was performed with immunoSEQ multiplex PCR; in TCRdb, only in-frame clones are kept and a portion is missing. The repertoire has some 740,000 clones, almost 95% of them found once; the top ten carry less than 25%. Positively selected for CCR7, the CD45RO-negative cells used as naive CD8 cells excluded terminally differentiated effector memory CD45RA+ cells. Sample: naive CD8+ T cells sorted from blood. The receptor source for this set is a man aged 25-40 years in good health.

CDR3 in DNA: TGTGCCAGCAGCTTAGACGGCAGGGAGCATGAAAAACTGTTTTTT. Amino acid sequence: CASSLDGREHEKLFF. The J gene is TRBJ1-4, the V gene TRBV7-2, with D possibly TRBD1 on 5 matching bases. The CDR3 spans 15 residues. Germline assignment: CDR1 SGHTA and CDR2 FQGNSA. V shed 1 base and J shed 6 bases, with 12 bases lying between them.

J is TRBJ1-5 and V is TRBV19, with D unresolved. CDR3 length: 14 residues. V was cut by 2 bases and J by 6 bases, with 11 bases left in between. Germline loops: CDR1 LNHDA, CDR2 SQIVND (reference sequence). DNA of the CDR3: TGTGCCAGTAGTATAAAACGATTGGGTCAGCCCCAGCATTTT. Residues: CASSIKRLGQPQHF.

For the CDR3, the DNA is TGTGCCAGCAGGCAGCGGGAGCGGCGGGATGAGCAGTTCTTC. The encoded protein is CASRQRERRDEQFF. The rearrangement joins TRBV5-4 to TRBJ2-1, with TRBD2 identical over 8 bases. V lost 5 bases and J lost 8; bases outside the gene matches: 9. CDR3 length: 14 amino acids. In germline, CDR1 is SGHNT, CDR2 YYREEE (reference sequence).

V usage is TRBV10-2 and J usage is TRBJ2-7; TRBD2 aligns across 8 bases. The germline V gene has CDR1 WSHSY and CDR2 SAAADI. The CDR3 has 14 amino acids. V dropped 7 bases and J dropped 2; count of bases not matched to a gene: 7. CDR3 in DNA: TGCGCCAGCAATCCGGGACTAGAGACCTACGAGCAGTACTTC. Its protein is CASNPGLETYEQYF.

The V call is TRBV7-9, the J call TRBJ2-7; no clear D. The CDR3 sequence is 15 residues long. Germline assignment: CDR1 SEHNR and CDR2 FQNEAQ (reference sequence). V lost 6 bases and J 2 bases, leaving 17 bases between the germline ends. The CDR3 DNA reads as TGTGCCAGCAGACCTCCCGGACGTTTCCCCTACGAGCAGTACTTC. Translation gives CASRPPGRFPYEQYF.

This clone was observed a single time. The chain carries TRBV14 and TRBJ1-1; D unclear. CDR3 length: 12 amino acids. Germline loops: CDR1 SGHDN, CDR2 FVKESK. Trimming took off 2 bases at V and 6 bases at J, with 7 bases between the two ends. This CDR3 reads CASSQYLAEAFF. CDR3 nucleotide sequence: TGTGCCAGCAGCCAATATCTAGCTGAAGCTTTCTTT.

This clone was seen only once. V usage is TRBV28 and J usage is TRBJ1-5; D is undetermined. CDR3 size: 12 residues. The germline gives CDR1 MDHEN, CDR2 SYDVKM. Deletions cut 0 bases from V and 7 bases from J, with 4 bases between. The CDR3 DNA is TGTGCCAGCAGTTTATGGTCGCAGCCCCAGCATTTT. Residues: CASSLWSQPQHF.

In its sample, this clone was seen a few times. V usage is TRBV5-1 and J usage is TRBJ2-5; D might be TRBD2 (5 bases). Germline CDR1 SGHRS, CDR2 YFSETQ. V lost 2 bases to trimming and J lost 1 base, with 15 bases between them. This CDR3 spans 16 amino acids. This CDR3 reads CASSLLGGTRQETQYF. The CDR3 DNA reads as TGCGCCAGCAGCTTATTAGGAGGAACGCGCCAAGAGACCCAGTACTTC.

The chain employs TRBV6-6 and TRBJ2-7, with 8 bases identical to TRBD2. The CDR3 is 16 residues long. V dropped 2 bases and J dropped 6; count of bases not matched to a gene: 12. CDR1 and CDR2 from the germline V gene are MNHNY and SVGAGI (reference sequence). As DNA, the CDR3 is TGTGCCAGCAGTTACACCTATAGCGGGAACGCCTCCGAGCAGTACTTC. It specifies CASSYTYSGNASEQYF.

The chain carries TRBV2 and TRBJ2-7, with 11 bases lining up with TRBD2. This CDR3 is 17 amino acids long. Trimming took 6 bases from V and 3 from J; bases not matched to a gene: 13. Germline CDR1 and CDR2: SNHLY and FYNNEI. CDR3 amino acids: CASSEIKLGTSGYEQYF. The CDR3 DNA reads TGTGCCAGCAGCGAAATAAAACTCGGGACTAGCGGCTACGAGCAGTACTTC.

This clone was picked up many times. The rearrangement uses TRBV27 and TRBJ2-7, with 7 bases that match TRBD2. V was pared by 2 bases and J by 7 bases, with 8 bases of the junction left unmatched. The germline gives CDR1 MNHEY, CDR2 SMNVEV (reference sequence). There are 14 residues in the CDR3. The CDR3 DNA sequence: TGTGCCAGCAGTTTACTAGCGGAGTCTGATGAGCAGTACTTC. It is translated as CASSLLAESDEQYF.

The gene calls are TRBV20-1 and TRBJ2-1; 12 bases fit TRBD2. The V gene's germline CDR1 is DFQATT and CDR2 SNEGSKA (reference sequence). This CDR3 comprises 11 residues. Trimming took 3 bases from V and 15 from J; bases not matched to a gene: 3. The CDR3, as DNA: TGCAGTGCTAGTACTAGCGGGAGGTTGTTCTTC. It yields the protein CSASTSGRLFF.

This clone has only one observation. This chain links TRBV28 with TRBJ2-3, with 7 positions matching TRBD2. CDR3 length: 16 amino acids. Trimming cost V 4 bases and J 6 bases; bases outside gene matches: 13. CDR1 and CDR2 from the germline V gene are MDHEN and SYDVKM. The CDR3 loop reads CASSWGLRGEGDTQYF. The CDR3 nucleotides are TGTGCCAGCAGTTGGGGACTACGTGGGGAGGGGGATACGCAGTATTTT.

The chain carries TRBV10-2 and TRBJ2-7, with 11 bases fitting TRBD2. Germline CDR1 is WSHSY and CDR2 is SAAADI. The CDR3 consists of 17 residues. Germline trimming cut 8 bases from V and 2 bases from J; bases unmatched to any gene: 14. This CDR3 reads CASYFLVKLAGAYEQYF. CDR3 nucleotides: TGCGCCAGCTACTTTTTGGTTAAACTAGCGGGAGCCTACGAGCAGTACTTC.

As concerns this clone: This specimen includes other DNA sequences encoding the same CDR3. The chain has TRBV27 and TRBJ1-2; 8 bases fit TRBD1. CDR1 is MNHEY, CDR2 SMNVEV, per germline (reference sequence). V shed 5 bases and J 5 bases; nucleotides not matched to a gene: 7. CDR3 length equals 14 residues. The DNA of the CDR3 is TGTGCCAGCAGTCCCGGACAGGGTGGGTATGGCTACACCTTC. It codes for CASSPGQGGYGYTF.

The rearrangement uses TRBV28 and TRBJ1-2, with D tentatively TRBD1 (5 bases). The CDR3 loop spans 13 amino acids. Germline V gene lookup returns CDR1 MDHEN and CDR2 SYDVKM. With 8 bases removed from V and 4 bases from J, the gap between germline ends came to 14 bases. The CDR3 spells CASSTGDRYGYTF. In DNA, the CDR3 is TGTGCCAGCTCGACGGGGGACCGCTATGGCTACACCTTC.

A note on this clone: The identical CDR3 is also encoded by other nucleotide sequences in the sample. CDR3 nucleotide sequence: TGTGCCAGCAGTGACGGGACTAGCGGATACAATGAGCAGTTCTTC. This codes for CASSDGTSGYNEQFF. The V gene is TRBV27, the J gene TRBJ2-1; TRBD2 matches at 11 bases. The CDR3 is made up of 15 amino acids. Germline CDR1 and CDR2: MNHEY and SMNVEV (reference sequence). The V segment lost 5 bases and the J segment 4 bases; nucleotides outside the gene matches: 4.

The chain is built from TRBV7-9 and TRBJ2-7; the match to TRBD1 covers 8 bases. This CDR3 is 15 amino acids long. V was clipped by 3 bases and J by 5 bases; unmatched bases: 9. The germline V gene has CDR1 SEHNR and CDR2 FQNEAQ (reference sequence). CDR3 sequence: CASSFPGQGSNEQYF. In DNA, the CDR3 is TGTGCCAGCAGCTTCCCAGGACAGGGTAGCAACGAGCAGTACTTC.

The chain combines TRBV11-2 with TRBJ2-1; 8 bases are a match to TRBD1. V lost 5 bases to trimming and J lost 2 bases; unmatched junction nucleotides: 8. This CDR3 is 16 amino acids long. Germline CDR1 reads SGHAT; CDR2 reads FQNNGV. CDR3 sequence (DNA): TGTGCCAGCAGCCTAATAAGACAGGGGACCTACAATGAGCAGTTCTTC. This codes for CASSLIRQGTYNEQFF.

The chain employs TRBV5-4 and TRBJ2-1; 11 nucleotides align to TRBD2. The germline gives CDR1 SGHNT, CDR2 YYREEE (reference sequence). The junction had 7 bases not matched to a gene; V was cut back by 3 bases and J by 5 bases. The CDR3 is made up of 16 amino acids. The CDR3, as DNA: TGTGCCAGCAGCTACCGGGGTAGCGGGAGGGACAATGAGCAGTTCTTC. Residues: CASSYRGSGRDNEQFF.

Concerning this clone itself: This sample also contains other DNA sequences that code for the same CDR3. The gene calls are TRBV7-2 and TRBJ1-1, with unresolved D. The CDR3 runs to 16 residues. V was clipped by 5 bases and J by 1 base, with 17 bases between them. Germline CDR1 SGHTA, CDR2 FQGNSA. CDR3 region: CASSLEPTQTNTEAFF. In DNA form, the CDR3 reads TGTGCCAGCAGCCTCGAGCCGACACAAACGAACACTGAAGCTTTCTTT. Full variable domain (rest looked up from reference TRBV7-2 and TRBJ1-1): GAGVSQSPSNKVTEKGKDVELRCDPISGHTALYWYRQSLGQGLEFLIYFQGNSAPDKSGLPSDRFSAERTGGSVSTLTIQRTQQEDSAVYLCASSLEPTQTNTEAFFGQGTRLTVV.